This entry lists 17 T cell receptor beta chains sequenced from one sample in a study of blood T cell repertoires in COVID-19. The table came from immunoSEQ multiplex PCR; TCRdb's copy has only in-frame clones and leaves some out. The sample records about 98,000 clones, about four fifths being singletons. Sequenced input: peripheral blood. All receptors come from an older man with acute or convalescent COVID-19.

The rearrangement links TRBV4-1 to TRBJ2-1; TRBD2 matches 8 bases. J gave up 10 bases and V 4 bases, and 12 bases lay outside the gene matches. Germline V gene data show CDR1 as MGHRA and CDR2 as YSYEKL. This CDR3 comprises 15 residues. DNA of the CDR3: TGCGCCAGCAGCCCGGGCCCGGGACTAGGTGGGGAGCAGTTCTTC. The encoded protein is CASSPGPGLGGEQFF.

The chain joins TRBV15 to TRBJ2-7; D uncertain. The CDR3 consists of 12 residues. Germline lookup yields CDR1 LNHNV and CDR2 YYDKDF (reference sequence). Trimming removed 5 bases at V and 0 bases at J, with 5 bases between. Here the CDR3 DNA reads TGTGCCACCAGCCCCAACTCCTACGAGCAGTACTTC. Its translation is CATSPNSYEQYF.

The chain recombines TRBV7-8 with TRBJ2-7, with unresolved D. V dropped 1 base and J dropped 0 bases, with 10 bases sitting between them. This CDR3 is 15 amino acids long. Germline V gene sequence: CDR1 SGHVS, CDR2 FQNEAQ. CDR3 residues: CASSLGTPSSYEQYF. The CDR3 region has the DNA TGTGCCAGCAGCTTAGGCACCCCTAGCTCCTACGAGCAGTACTTC.

This chain connects TRBV28 to TRBJ1-4; TRBD1 matches at 10 bases. Germline lookup yields CDR1 MDHEN and CDR2 SYDVKM. The V gene end was trimmed by 7 bases and the J gene end by 3 bases; junction bases not matched to a gene: 5. CDR3 length: 15 amino acids. The CDR3 coding sequence is TGTGCCAGCAATACAGGGACAGGGGCTAATGAAAAACTGTTTTTT. Amino acid sequence: CASNTGTGANEKLFF.

This rearrangement joins TRBV10-3 to TRBJ1-1; no clear D. V was clipped by 6 bases and J by 0 bases, with 11 bases between them. Germline CDR1 reads ENHRY; CDR2 reads SYGVKD. The CDR3 has 14 residues. In nucleotides, the CDR3 is TGTGCCATCAGGGTGAGCGAGATGAACACTGAAGCTTTCTTT. It yields the protein CAIRVSEMNTEAFF.

J is TRBJ1-5 and V is TRBV7-2; TRBD1 aligns across 7 bases. The CDR3 contains 13 residues. CDR1 is SGHTA, CDR2 FQGNSA, per germline. J was trimmed by 4 bases and V by 6 bases; bases with no gene match: 3. The CDR3 reads CASRGQPNQPQHF. For the CDR3, the DNA is TGTGCCAGCAGGGGACAGCCAAATCAGCCCCAGCATTTT. The variable domain in full, with the rest retrieved from reference TRBV7-2 and TRBJ1-5, is GAGVSQSPSNKVTEKGKDVELRCDPISGHTALYWYRQSLGQGLEFLIYFQGNSAPDKSGLPSDRFSAERTGGSVSTLTIQRTQQEDSAVYLCASRGQPNQPQHFGDGTRLSIL.

The chain is built from TRBV2 and TRBJ2-7; D is unclear. With 5 bases removed from V and 1 base from J, the gap between germline ends came to 12 bases. Per the germline V gene, CDR1 is SNHLY and CDR2 is FYNNEI. The CDR3 contains 14 residues. In nucleotides, the CDR3 is TGTGCCAGCAGTCTAATCGCCCTTTCCTACGAGCAGTACTTC. Translating it yields CASSLIALSYEQYF. Variable domain in full (rest from reference TRBV2 and TRBJ2-7): EPEVTQTPSHQVTQMGQEVILRCVPISNHLYFYWYRQILGQKVEFLVSFYNNEISEKSEIFDDQFSVERPDGSNFTLKIRSTKLEDSAMYFCASSLIALSYEQYFGPGTRLTVT.

The chain is built from TRBV4-2 and TRBJ2-3; D is possibly TRBD1 (5 bases). CDR1 and CDR2 from the germline V gene are LGHNA and YNFKEQ. V was shortened by 0 bases and J by 5 bases, with 12 bases between the two germline ends. This CDR3 is built from 15 residues. The CDR3 loop is CASSQDGATEDTQYF. CDR3 sequence (DNA): TGTGCCAGCAGCCAAGATGGGGCCACGGAAGATACGCAGTATTTT.

This clone has just one count. The J gene is TRBJ1-5, the V gene TRBV28; tentatively, D is TRBD1 (5 bases). Germline-derived CDR1 and CDR2 are MDHEN and SYDVKM. V was shortened by 6 bases and J by 7 bases, with 16 bases between the two germline ends. This CDR3 is 14 amino acids long. The CDR3 sequence is CASRTDQGFQPQHF. DNA of the CDR3: TGTGCCAGCAGGACCGACCAGGGTTTCCAGCCCCAGCATTTT. The full variable domain, its missing parts supplied by reference TRBV28 and TRBJ1-5, is DVKVTQSSRYLVKRTGEKVFLECVQDMDHENMFWYRQDPGLGLRLIYFSYDVKMKEKGDIPEGYSVSREKKERFSLILESASTNQTSMYLCASRTDQGFQPQHFGDGTRLSIL.

J is TRBJ1-4 and V is TRBV28; D not certain. The CDR3 is 15 residues long. V lost 2 bases and J lost 7, with 14 bases in between. The germline gives CDR1 MDHEN, CDR2 SYDVKM. The CDR3 DNA reads as TGTGCCAGCAGTTTAATCGCGGGGTCGGGTGAAAAACTGTTTTTT. This gives the protein CASSLIAGSGEKLFF.

The DNA for the CDR3 is TGTGCCAGCAGCCATCGAGGGAGAGTGGAACTGTTTTTT. This translates into CASSHRGRVELFF. J is TRBJ1-4 and V is TRBV3-1 (or the pseudogene TRBV3-2); D remains ambiguous. Trimming removed 3 bases at V and 12 bases at J, with 14 bases between. Germline CDR1 and CDR2: LGHDT and YNNKEL (reference sequence). There are 13 residues in the CDR3.

The V gene is TRBV1, the J gene TRBJ1-5; the listed D gene, TRBD1, was not tested against the DNA. TRBV1 is a pseudogene. The CDR3 sequence is 21 residues long. The CDR3 region is CTSTPNPKSIPSQVSNQPQHF. In DNA, the CDR3 is TGCACCAGCACCCCGAACCCCAAATCTATCCCAAGTCAGGTGAGCAATCAGCCCCAGCATTTT.

This clone was seen a few times. The V and J genes are TRBV2 and TRBJ1-5; D call uncertain. CDR1 is SNHLY and CDR2 is FYNNEI in the germline V gene. CDR3 length equals 14 residues. V lost 3 bases to trimming and J lost 4 bases, with 10 bases between them. The CDR3 here is CASSDQSYNQPQHF. In DNA, the CDR3 is TGTGCCAGCAGTGACCAGTCGTATAATCAGCCCCAGCATTTT.

V gene TRBV6-1 combines with J gene TRBJ2-5; 14 bases fit TRBD2. There are 17 residues in the CDR3. CDR1 MNHNS and CDR2 SASEGT come from the germline V gene. Losses at the gene ends were 4 bases for V and 5 bases for J; bases not matched to a gene: 9. CDR3 sequence (DNA): TGTGCCAGCAGTGGGGAGACTAGCGGGAGGGCCTTTGAGACCCAGTACTTC. This gives the protein CASSGETSGRAFETQYF.

The V gene is TRBV9, the J gene TRBJ1-1, with 10 bases matching TRBD1. The ends lost 3 bases at V and 5 bases at J; junction bases unmatched: 4. Germline lookup yields CDR1 SGDLS and CDR2 YYNGEE. The CDR3 totals 14 residues. The CDR3 sequence: CASSAGQGRTEAFF. CDR3 nucleotides: TGTGCCAGCAGCGCGGGACAGGGGAGGACTGAAGCTTTCTTT.

This clone showed up just a few times. The CDR3 region has the DNA TGTGCCAGTAGTACTAGCGGGAGGTCATCCTCCTACGAGCAGTACTTC. This gives the protein CASSTSGRSSSYEQYF. The chain combines TRBV19 with TRBJ2-7; 11 positions agree with TRBD2. The trim removed 4 bases at V and 0 bases at J, leaving 5 bases unmatched. Germline V gene sequence: CDR1 LNHDA, CDR2 SQIVND (reference sequence). This CDR3 has 16 amino acids.

The V and J genes are TRBV5-6 and TRBJ2-7, with TRBD1 identical over 7 bases. This CDR3 contains 14 residues. Per the germline V gene, CDR1 is SGHDT and CDR2 is YYEEEE. V lost 4 bases and J lost 4; bases outside the gene matches: 8. The CDR3 protein is CASSPIRQGYEQYF. CDR3 nucleotide sequence: TGTGCCAGCAGCCCGATAAGACAGGGATACGAGCAGTACTTC.